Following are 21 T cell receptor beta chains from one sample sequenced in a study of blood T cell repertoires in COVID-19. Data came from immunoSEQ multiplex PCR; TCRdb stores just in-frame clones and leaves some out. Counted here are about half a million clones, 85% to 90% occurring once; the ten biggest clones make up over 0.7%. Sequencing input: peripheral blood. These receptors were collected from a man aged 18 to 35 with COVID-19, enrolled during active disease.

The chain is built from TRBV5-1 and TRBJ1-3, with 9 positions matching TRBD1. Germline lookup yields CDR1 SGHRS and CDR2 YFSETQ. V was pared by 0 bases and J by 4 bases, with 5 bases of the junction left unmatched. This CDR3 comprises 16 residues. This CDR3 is CASSLAGQGSGNTIYF. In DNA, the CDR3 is TGCGCCAGCAGCTTGGCGGGACAGGGCTCAGGAAACACCATATATTTT.

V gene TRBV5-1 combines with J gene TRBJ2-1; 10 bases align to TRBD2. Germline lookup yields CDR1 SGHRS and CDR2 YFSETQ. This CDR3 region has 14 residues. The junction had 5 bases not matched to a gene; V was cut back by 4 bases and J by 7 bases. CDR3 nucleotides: TGCGCCAGCAGCCTGGAGGGACTAGCGAATGAGCAGTTCTTC. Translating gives CASSLEGLANEQFF.

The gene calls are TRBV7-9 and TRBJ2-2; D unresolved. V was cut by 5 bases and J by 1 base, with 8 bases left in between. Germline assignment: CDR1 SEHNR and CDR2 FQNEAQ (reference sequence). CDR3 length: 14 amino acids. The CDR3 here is CASSPTGNTGELFF. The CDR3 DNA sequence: TGTGCCAGCAGCCCTACTGGGAACACCGGGGAGCTGTTTTTT.

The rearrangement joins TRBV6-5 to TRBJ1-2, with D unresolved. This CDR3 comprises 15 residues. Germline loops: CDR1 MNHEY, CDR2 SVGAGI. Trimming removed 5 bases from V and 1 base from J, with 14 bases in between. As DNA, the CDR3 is TGTGCCAGCAGTATACTGGGCCAGAGTAACTATGGCTACACCTTC. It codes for CASSILGQSNYGYTF.

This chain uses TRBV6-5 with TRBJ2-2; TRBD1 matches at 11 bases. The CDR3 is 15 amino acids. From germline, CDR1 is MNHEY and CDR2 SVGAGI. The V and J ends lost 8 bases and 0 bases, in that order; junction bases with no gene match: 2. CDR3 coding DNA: TGTGCCAGCCGGGGACAGGGGGCGAACACCGGGGAGCTGTTTTTT. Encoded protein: CASRGQGANTGELFF.

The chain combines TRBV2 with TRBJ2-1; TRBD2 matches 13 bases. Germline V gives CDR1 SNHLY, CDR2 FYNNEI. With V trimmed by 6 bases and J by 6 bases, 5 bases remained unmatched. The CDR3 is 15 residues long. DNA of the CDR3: TGTGCCAGCAGGGCACTAGCGGGAGGGTTCAATGAGCAGTTCTTC. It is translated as CASRALAGGFNEQFF.

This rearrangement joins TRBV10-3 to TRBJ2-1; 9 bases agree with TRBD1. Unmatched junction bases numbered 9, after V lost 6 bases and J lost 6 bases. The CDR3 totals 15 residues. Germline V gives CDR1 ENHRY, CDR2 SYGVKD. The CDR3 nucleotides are TGTGCCATCAGGAGCGGGACAGGGAAGCTCAATGAGCAGTTCTTC. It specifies CAIRSGTGKLNEQFF.

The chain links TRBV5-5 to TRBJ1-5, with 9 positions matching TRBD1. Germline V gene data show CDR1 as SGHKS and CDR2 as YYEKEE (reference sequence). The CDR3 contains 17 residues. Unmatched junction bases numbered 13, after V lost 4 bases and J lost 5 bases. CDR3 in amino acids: CASSRTLLTGGDQPQHF. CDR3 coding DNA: TGTGCCAGCAGCCGGACTTTACTGACAGGGGGTGATCAGCCCCAGCATTTT.

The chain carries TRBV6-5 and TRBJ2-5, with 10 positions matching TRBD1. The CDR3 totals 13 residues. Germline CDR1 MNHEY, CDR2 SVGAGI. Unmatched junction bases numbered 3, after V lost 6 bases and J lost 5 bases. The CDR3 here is CASRDRGRETQYF. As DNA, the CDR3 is TGTGCCAGCAGGGACAGGGGGAGGGAGACCCAGTACTTC.

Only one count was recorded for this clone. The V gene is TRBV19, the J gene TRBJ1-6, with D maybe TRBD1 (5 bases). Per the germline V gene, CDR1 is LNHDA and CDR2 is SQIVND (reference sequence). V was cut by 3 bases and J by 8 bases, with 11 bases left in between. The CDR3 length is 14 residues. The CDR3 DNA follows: TGTGCCAGTAGTATGGCAGGGCCATATTCACCCCTCCACTTT. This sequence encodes CASSMAGPYSPLHF.

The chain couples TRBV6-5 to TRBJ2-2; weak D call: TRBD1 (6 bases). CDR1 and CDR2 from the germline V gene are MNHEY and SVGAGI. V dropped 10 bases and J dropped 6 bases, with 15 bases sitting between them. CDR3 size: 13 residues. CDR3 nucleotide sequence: TGTGCCACCTACCTACAGGGACCCGGGGAGCTGTTTTTT. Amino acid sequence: CATYLQGPGELFF.

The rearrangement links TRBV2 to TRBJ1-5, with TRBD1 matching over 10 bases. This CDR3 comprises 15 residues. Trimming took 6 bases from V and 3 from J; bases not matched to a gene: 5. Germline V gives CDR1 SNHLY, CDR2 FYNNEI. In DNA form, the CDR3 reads TGTGCCAGCAGCGAGGGACAGGGGTTCAATCAGCCCCAGCATTTT. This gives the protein CASSEGQGFNQPQHF. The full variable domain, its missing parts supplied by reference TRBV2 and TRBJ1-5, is EPEVTQTPSHQVTQMGQEVILRCVPISNHLYFYWYRQILGQKVEFLVSFYNNEISEKSEIFDDQFSVERPDGSNFTLKIRSTKLEDSAMYFCASSEGQGFNQPQHFGDGTRLSIL.

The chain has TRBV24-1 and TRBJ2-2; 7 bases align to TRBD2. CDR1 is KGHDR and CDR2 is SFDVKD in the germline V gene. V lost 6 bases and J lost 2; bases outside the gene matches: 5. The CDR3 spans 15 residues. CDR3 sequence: CATSRGGSNTGELFF. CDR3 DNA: TGTGCCACCAGTCGGGGAGGGAGTAACACCGGGGAGCTGTTTTTT.

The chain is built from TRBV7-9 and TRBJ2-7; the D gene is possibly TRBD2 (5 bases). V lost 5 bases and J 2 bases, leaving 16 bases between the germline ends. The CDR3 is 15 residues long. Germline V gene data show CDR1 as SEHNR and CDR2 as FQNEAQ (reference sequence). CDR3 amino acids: CASSTVAPLPYEQYF. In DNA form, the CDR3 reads TGTGCCAGCAGCACGGTAGCGCCACTTCCCTACGAGCAGTACTTC.

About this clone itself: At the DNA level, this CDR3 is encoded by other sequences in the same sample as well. The DNA of the CDR3 is TGTGCCAGCAGCCCGGACAGGGGGCCTGTTGAAGCTTTCTTT. Amino acids: CASSPDRGPVEAFF. The V and J genes are TRBV5-4 and TRBJ1-1, with TRBD1 matching 11 bases. Germline CDR1 SGHNT, CDR2 YYREEE (reference sequence). The CDR3 has 14 amino acids. V was clipped by 4 bases and J by 7 bases; unmatched bases: 6.

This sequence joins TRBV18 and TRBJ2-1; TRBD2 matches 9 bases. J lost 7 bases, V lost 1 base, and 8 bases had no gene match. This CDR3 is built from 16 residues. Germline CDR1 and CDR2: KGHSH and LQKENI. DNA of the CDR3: TGTGCCAGCTCACCACTAACCCCAACTAGCGGGAATGAGCAGTTCTTC. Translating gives CASSPLTPTSGNEQFF.

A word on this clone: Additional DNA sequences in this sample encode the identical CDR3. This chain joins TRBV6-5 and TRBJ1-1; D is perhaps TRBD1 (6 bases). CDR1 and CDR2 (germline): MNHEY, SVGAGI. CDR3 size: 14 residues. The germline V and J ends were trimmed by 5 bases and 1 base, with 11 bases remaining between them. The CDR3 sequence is CASSPGTRNTEAFF. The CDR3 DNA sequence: TGTGCCAGCAGTCCCGGGACAAGGAACACTGAAGCTTTCTTT.

The CDR3 sequence: CASVSSGADYGYTF. DNA of the CDR3: TGTGCCAGCGTTAGTAGCGGGGCGGACTATGGCTACACCTTC. The chain uses TRBV28 and TRBJ1-2, with a weak D call TRBD1 (5 bases). Germline V gene sequence: CDR1 MDHEN, CDR2 SYDVKM. V was clipped by 8 bases and J by 3 bases, with 16 bases between them. The CDR3 spans 14 residues.

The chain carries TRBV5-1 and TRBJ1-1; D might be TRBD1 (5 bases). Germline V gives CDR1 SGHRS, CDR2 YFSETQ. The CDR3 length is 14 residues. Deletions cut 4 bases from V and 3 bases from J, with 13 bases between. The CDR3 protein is CASSQGLLDTEAFF. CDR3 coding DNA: TGCGCCAGCAGCCAGGGACTCCTGGACACTGAAGCTTTCTTT.

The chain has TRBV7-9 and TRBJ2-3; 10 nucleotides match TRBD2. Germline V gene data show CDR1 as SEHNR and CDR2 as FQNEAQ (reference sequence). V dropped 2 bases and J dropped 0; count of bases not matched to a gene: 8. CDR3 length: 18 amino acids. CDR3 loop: CASSLPPSGGLSTDTQYF. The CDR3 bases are TGTGCCAGCAGCTTACCGCCTAGCGGGGGCCTCAGCACAGATACGCAGTATTTT.

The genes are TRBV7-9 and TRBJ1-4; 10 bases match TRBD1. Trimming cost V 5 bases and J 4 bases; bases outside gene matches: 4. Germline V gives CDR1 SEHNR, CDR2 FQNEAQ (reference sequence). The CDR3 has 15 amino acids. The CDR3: CASSPGTGVNEKLFF. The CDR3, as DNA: TGTGCCAGCAGCCCCGGGACAGGGGTTAATGAAAAACTGTTTTTT.